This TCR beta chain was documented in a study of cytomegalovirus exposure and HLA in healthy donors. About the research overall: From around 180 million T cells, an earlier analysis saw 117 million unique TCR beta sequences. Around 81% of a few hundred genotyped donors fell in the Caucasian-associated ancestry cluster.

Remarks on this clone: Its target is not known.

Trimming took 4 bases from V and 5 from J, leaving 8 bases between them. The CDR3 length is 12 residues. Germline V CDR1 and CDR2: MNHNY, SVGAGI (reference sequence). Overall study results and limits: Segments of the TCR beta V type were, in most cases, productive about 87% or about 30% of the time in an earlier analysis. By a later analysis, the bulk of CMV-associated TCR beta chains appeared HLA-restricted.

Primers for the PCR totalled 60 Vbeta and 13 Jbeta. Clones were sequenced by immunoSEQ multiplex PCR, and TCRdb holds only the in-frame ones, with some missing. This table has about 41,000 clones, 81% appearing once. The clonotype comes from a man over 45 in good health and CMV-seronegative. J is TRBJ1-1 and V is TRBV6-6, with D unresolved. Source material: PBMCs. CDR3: CASSFQKTEAFF. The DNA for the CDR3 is TGTGCCAGCAGTTTTCAGAAAACTGAAGCTTTCTTT.